Sequencing of this T cell receptor (beta chain) was carried out in a study of blood T cell repertoires in COVID-19. The wider study: Samples taken during acute and convalescent COVID-19 were collected in the United States, Italy and Spain. Sample material is recorded as cDNA or gDNA derived from T cells, B-cell-depleted T cells, or PBMCs.

Assay: immunoSEQ multiplex PCR; the TCRdb copy retains only in-frame clones and omits some. The sample has more than 300,000 clones, 90% seen once. The V segment lost 0 bases and the J segment 2 bases; nucleotides outside the gene matches: 2. CDR3 length: 16 residues. Looked up from germline, CDR1 is MNHEY and CDR2 is SVGEGT. The clonotype was recovered from a woman in her thirties or forties with COVID-19, enrolled during active disease. The sample taken for sequencing was peripheral blood. The rearrangement uses TRBV6-2 or TRBV6-3 and TRBJ2-1, with 9 bases identical to TRBD2. CDR3 in DNA: TGTGCCAGCAGTTACTCTGCGGGGGGGACCTACAATGAGCAGTTCTTC. It yields the protein CASSYSAGGTYNEQFF.